This is a list of T cell receptor beta chains from one sample in a study of T-cell reconstitution after alpha-beta-depleted transplantation in children. TCRdb reprocessed the PCR reads with MiXCR, giving one entry per CDR3 protein. The repertoire consists of about 200,000 distinct CDR3 sequences, with over 15% occurring once and the leading ten covering around 45%. Sequencing was performed on PBMCs, mostly from graft donor cells, taken 360 days after TCRalphabeta/CD19-depleted stem cell transplant. The receptor source for this set is a male patient under 10 years old who had a stem cell transplant for acute lymphoblastic leukemia, so the T cells may come from the graft donor. Each CDR3 is given without its conserved first and last residue. D genes are given only for firm matches. The size entry is marked missing in some rows and otherwise reads once, few, many or a size class.

TRBJ2-7 few TRBV12-3/TRBV12-4 TRBD2 ASSPRLAGGYEQY
TRBJ1-2 NA TRBV19 NA ASSIPGISSYGYT
TRBJ2-3 NA TRBV6-1 TRBD2 ASKGLAGYTDTQY
TRBJ2-1 NA TRBV7-2 NA ASSSYRDEQF
TRBJ2-5 few TRBV3-1 NA ASSQVGETQY
TRBJ2-2 few TRBV4-3 NA ASSQDLIGGGAGELF
TRBJ2-3 NA TRBV18 NA ASSPPLADTQY
TRBJ1-5 NA TRBV6-5 TRBD1 ASSYLPGQGIGQPQH
TRBJ2-7 NA TRBV5-1 NA ASHVGYEQY
TRBJ2-1 few TRBV7-2 NA ASSLASTGAYNEQF
TRBJ1-1 NA TRBV6-5 NA ASSYSVRDPIPNTEAF
TRBJ2-4 NA TRBV30 TRBD1 AWNRGPPNIQY
TRBJ2-6 few TRBV6-5 NA ASTLTRSGANVLT
TRBJ1-1 few TRBV29-1 TRBD1 STGQGTMNTEAF
TRBJ2-1 NA TRBV7-2 NA ASSLAEYTNEQF
TRBJ1-4 NA TRBV18 NA ASSPRTGTNEKLF
TRBJ2-3 few TRBV5-1 NA ASGGAGMTDTQY
TRBJ2-5 NA TRBV12-3/TRBV12-4 TRBD1 ASSLGRGIQETQY
TRBJ2-3 NA TRBV12-3/TRBV12-4 TRBD2 ASSLAALAGITDTQY
TRBJ2-7 NA TRBV29-1 TRBD2 SIVGEGLYEQY
TRBJ1-2 NA TRBV5-1 TRBD1 ASSFLRDRVNYGYT
TRBJ1-1 NA TRBV5-1 NA ASSEGPVNTEAF
TRBJ2-3 NA TRBV9 TRBD1 ASSDPGQGTDTQY
TRBJ2-7 many TRBV12-3/TRBV12-4 NA ASSLTDRGASSYEQY
TRBJ2-2 NA TRBV20-1 TRBD1 SADGQGGGSGELF
TRBJ2-3 NA TRBV27 NA ASSFLGLASTDTQY
TRBJ2-7 NA TRBV7-9 TRBD1 ASSSGTESYEQY
TRBJ1-2 few TRBV12-3/TRBV12-4 TRBD1 ASSPPGQGRNYGYT
TRBJ2-1 NA TRBV11-2 NA ASLLAGAGNEQF
TRBJ2-5 NA TRBV12-3/TRBV12-4 TRBD1 ASGGTGGRETQY
TRBJ2-7 few TRBV5-1 NA ASKRQMSSYEQY
TRBJ2-5 many TRBV5-6 TRBD1 ASSFTGAGETQY
TRBJ1-1 NA TRBV10-3 NA AISHLGDTEAF
TRBJ2-5 NA TRBV11-3 NA ASSYQGLPAGETQY
TRBJ2-3 few TRBV20-1 TRBD2 SARRTSGPNTQY
TRBJ1-2 NA TRBV7-9 NA ASSFGTGPNGYT
TRBJ2-2 many TRBV5-6 NA ASSPQNTGELF
TRBJ2-7 NA TRBV29-1 TRBD1 SLRGQGAGEQY
TRBJ1-2 few TRBV5-6 TRBD1 ASSFTGAAGGYT
TRBJ2-5 few TRBV7-7 NA ASSNGETQY
TRBJ2-5 NA TRBV20-1 TRBD2 SARKPGLAEETQY
TRBJ2-7 few TRBV20-1 TRBD1 SASRDRVYEQY
TRBJ1-3 few TRBV12-3/TRBV12-4 NA ASTFGKSPIY
TRBJ2-1 NA TRBV5-1 NA ASSLHGGVSYNEQF
TRBJ1-1 NA TRBV5-1 NA ASSFNKDTEAF
TRBJ2-1 NA TRBV20-1 TRBD2 SARVIAGGLDNEQF
TRBJ2-7 few TRBV7-7 NA ASSLETGRSYEQY
TRBJ2-2 NA TRBV12-3/TRBV12-4 NA ASSLETGELF
TRBJ1-3 few TRBV20-1 NA SASAGGYTIY
TRBJ2-3 NA TRBV4-2 TRBD2 ASRQVLSGGATDTQY
TRBJ2-1 NA TRBV29-1 NA SVEDGLLTSYNEQF
TRBJ2-5 NA TRBV12-3/TRBV12-4 NA ASSFLGTHQETQY
TRBJ2-2 few TRBV4-2 TRBD2 ASTRGRADTGELF
TRBJ1-4 few TRBV7-2 NA ASSLDRDNEKLF
TRBJ1-2 many TRBV7-8 TRBD1 ASSLSTGGDIYGYT
TRBJ1-1 NA TRBV2 NA ASQGPKNTEAF
TRBJ2-7 many TRBV12-3/TRBV12-4 NA ASSSRERYEQY
TRBJ2-7 NA TRBV5-1 NA ASSFGSGDTTYEQY
TRBJ2-5 few TRBV15 TRBD2 ATSRDMLAGGLETQY
TRBJ2-3 NA TRBV28 NA ASSLRQGPDTQY